The 7 T cell receptor beta chains in this list originate from one sample, sequenced in a study of cytomegalovirus exposure and HLA in healthy donors. 13 Jbeta primers and 60 Vbeta primers were used for the PCR. The assay was immunoSEQ multiplex PCR, and TCRdb's table has in-frame clones only and misses some. This sample has about 150,000 clones, with approximately 73% found just once. The sequenced material came from PBMCs. Source of these receptors: a young woman in good health and CMV-seronegative.

V is TRBV28 and J is TRBJ1-6; no clear D gene. Germline V gene sequence: CDR1 MDHEN, CDR2 SYDVKM. V gave up 3 bases and J gave up 10 bases, with 13 bases separating them. The CDR3 runs to 14 residues. The CDR3 sequence: CASSFPRGRSPLHF. CDR3 in DNA: TGTGCCAGCAGTTTCCCCCGAGGGCGCTCACCCCTCCACTTT.

The chain carries TRBV11-2 and TRBJ2-3, with a tentative D call TRBD1 (5 bases). This CDR3 has 16 amino acids. With 1 base removed from V and 2 bases from J, the gap between germline ends came to 13 bases. CDR1 and CDR2 from the germline V gene are SGHAT and FQNNGV. The CDR3 nucleotides read TGTGCCAGCAGCTTAGGTGCAGGGAAACTCACAGATACGCAGTATTTT. Encoded protein: CASSLGAGKLTDTQYF.

The chain has TRBV7-3 and TRBJ2-1; D is ambiguous. Germline CDR1 is SGHTA and CDR2 is FQGTGA. The CDR3 extends over 12 amino acids. V dropped 1 base and J dropped 7 bases, with 5 bases sitting between them. The CDR3 DNA is TGTGCCAGCAGCTTAATCGGTAATGAGCAGTTCTTC. This encodes CASSLIGNEQFF.

V gene TRBV2 combines with J gene TRBJ2-1; 10 bases fit TRBD2. V dropped 6 bases and J dropped 4; count of bases not matched to a gene: 9. Germline V lookup: CDR1 SNHLY, CDR2 FYNNEI. The length of the CDR3 is 16 residues. CDR3 DNA: TGTGCCAGCAGCCTTGCCGGGACTAGCGTATACAATGAGCAGTTCTTC. Encoded protein: CASSLAGTSVYNEQFF.

The chain has TRBV5-6 and TRBJ2-7, with 7 bases fitting TRBD2. CDR1 and CDR2 from the germline V gene are SGHDT and YYEEEE. The CDR3 loop spans 14 amino acids. Trimming removed 0 bases from V and 5 bases from J; junction bases left unmatched: 5. As DNA, the CDR3 is TGTGCCAGCAGCTTGGTAACTAGCGCCGACGAGCAGTACGTC. This encodes CASSLVTSADEQYV.

This chain links TRBV4-3 with TRBJ1-1; 8 bases are a match to TRBD1. The CDR3 has 16 amino acids. Germline assignment: CDR1 LGHNA and CDR2 YSLEER. V dropped 4 bases and J dropped 5; count of bases not matched to a gene: 12. The CDR3 reads CASSPGQGRARTEAFF. CDR3 DNA: TGCGCCAGCAGCCCCGGACAGGGCCGAGCTAGGACTGAAGCTTTCTTT.

This clone was recorded a few times. V usage is TRBV19 and J usage is TRBJ2-6; D not certain. Germline V gene data show CDR1 as LNHDA and CDR2 as SQIVND (reference sequence). V was cut by 3 bases and J by 1 base, with 10 bases left in between. The CDR3 is made up of 16 amino acids. This chain's CDR3 is CASSMVTFSGANVLTF. DNA of the CDR3: TGTGCCAGTAGTATGGTGACATTTTCTGGGGCCAACGTCCTGACTTTC. The full variable domain, with the rest looked up from reference TRBV19 and TRBJ2-6, is DGGITQSPKYLFRKEGQNVTLSCEQNLNHDAMYWYRQDPGQGLRLIYYSQIVNDFQKGDIAEGYSVSREKKESFPLTVTSAQKNPTAFYLCASSMVTFSGANVLTFGAGSRLTVL.